The 25 T cell receptor beta chains below all came from one sample that was sequenced in a study of cytomegalovirus exposure and HLA in healthy donors. PCR involved 60 Vbeta and 13 Jbeta primers. Sequenced by immunoSEQ multiplex PCR; TCRdb stores in-frame clones only, minus some. The table records more than 95,000 clones, 76% of them present only once. The specimen sequenced was PBMCs. The receptors stem from a middle-aged man in good health and CMV-seropositive.

The CDR3 reads CAHRRDGLTDTQYF. The DNA for the CDR3 is TGTGCCCACAGGAGGGACGGCCTCACAGATACGCAGTATTTT. This chain joins TRBV6-6 and TRBJ2-3, with a weak D call TRBD2 (6 bases). The CDR3 length is 14 residues. The germline V gene encodes CDR1 MNHNY and CDR2 SVGAGI (reference sequence). With 11 bases removed from V and 2 bases from J, the gap between germline ends came to 17 bases.

The CDR3 sequence: CASTGRDNQPQHF. CDR3 nucleotide sequence: TGTGCATCGACAGGGCGAGACAATCAGCCCCAGCATTTT. This sequence joins TRBV7-9 and TRBJ1-5, with 7 bases that match TRBD1. Germline V gene lookup returns CDR1 SEHNR and CDR2 FQNEAQ (reference sequence). The length of the CDR3 is 13 residues.

This clone was found a few times. The chain combines TRBV4-1 with TRBJ2-7; D is undetermined. V lost 5 bases to trimming and J lost 4 bases, with 6 bases between them. The CDR3 extends over 11 amino acids. Germline V gene lookup returns CDR1 MGHRA and CDR2 YSYEKL. The CDR3: CASSSRYEQYF. The DNA for the CDR3 is TGCGCCAGCAGCTCCCGGTACGAGCAGTACTTC.

V usage is TRBV4-3 and J usage is TRBJ1-1, with no clear D. The CDR3 sequence is 14 residues long. Per the germline V gene, CDR1 is LGHNA and CDR2 is YSLEER. V shed 4 bases and J shed 1 base, with 10 bases lying between them. This CDR3 is CASSLLYWNTEAFF. The CDR3 DNA reads as TGCGCCAGCAGCCTATTATATTGGAACACTGAAGCTTTCTTT.

The chain recombines TRBV5-1 with TRBJ2-1; 9 bases map to TRBD1. Germline V gene lookup returns CDR1 SGHRS and CDR2 YFSETQ. The CDR3 totals 15 residues. J gave up 4 bases and V 7 bases, and 9 bases lay outside the gene matches. DNA of the CDR3: TGCGCCAGCGGCCCCATGGGACAGGGATACAATGAGCAGTTCTTC. Amino acid sequence: CASGPMGQGYNEQFF.

This chain joins TRBV7-9 and TRBJ2-1, with D hard to call. The V end lost 2 bases, the J end lost 0 bases, and 5 bases lay between the germline ends. Germline V gene lookup returns CDR1 SEHNR and CDR2 FQNEAQ (reference sequence). The CDR3 spans 14 residues. CDR3 sequence: CASSLSSSYNEQFF. The CDR3 bases are TGTGCCAGCAGCTTATCCAGCTCCTACAATGAGCAGTTCTTC.

This clone was observed a single time. The rearrangement joins TRBV6-5 to TRBJ1-5, with a weak D call TRBD1 (5 bases). The CDR3 sequence is 14 residues long. Germline assignment: CDR1 MNHEY and CDR2 SVGAGI. V shed 3 bases and J shed 4 bases, with 10 bases lying between them. CDR3 amino acids: CASSYGQENQPQHF. The CDR3 nucleotides are TGTGCCAGCAGTTATGGACAAGAAAATCAGCCCCAGCATTTT.

The rearrangement joins TRBV10-1 to TRBJ2-1, with TRBD2 matching 9 bases. The germline V gene encodes CDR1 WNHNN and CDR2 SYGVQD (reference sequence). The CDR3 runs to 16 residues. With V trimmed by 4 bases and J by 5 bases, 9 bases remained unmatched. CDR3 loop: CASSVGGRARNNEQFF. In DNA form, the CDR3 reads TGCGCCAGCAGTGTCGGCGGGAGGGCCCGGAACAATGAGCAGTTCTTC.

This clone was counted a few times. The rearrangement joins TRBV6-1 to TRBJ2-1; 12 nucleotides match TRBD2. The CDR3 runs 15 residues. Looked up from germline, CDR1 is MNHNS and CDR2 is SASEGT. Germline trimming cut 2 bases from V and 4 bases from J; bases unmatched to any gene: 0. The CDR3 nucleotides read TGTGCCAGCAGTGAACTAGCGGGAGGGTACAATGAGCAGTTCTTC. Its protein is CASSELAGGYNEQFF.

This clone appeared a few times. One junction end does not reproduce the germline sequence, and a read error may be involved. The CDR3 nucleotides are TGTGCCAGCAGTGACTCAGCGGGGGGGCCCGGGGAGCTGTTTTTT. This gives the protein CASSDSAGGPGELFF. The chain has TRBV6-5 and TRBJ2-2, with 10 bases lining up with TRBD2. The CDR3 contains 15 residues. Germline V gene sequence: CDR1 MNHEY, CDR2 SVGAGI.

The chain couples TRBV12-5 to TRBJ2-1, with 11 bases matching TRBD2. Germline CDR1 reads LGHNT; CDR2 reads FRNRAP. The V segment lost 5 bases and the J segment 5 bases; nucleotides outside the gene matches: 5. The CDR3 runs 15 residues. In DNA, the CDR3 is TGTGCTAGTGGTGACTCGACTAGCGGGAACAATGAGCAGTTCTTC. Its protein is CASGDSTSGNNEQFF.

The rearrangement uses TRBV5-1 and TRBJ2-1, with 7 nucleotides matching TRBD1. The CDR3 loop spans 16 amino acids. V lost 7 bases and J lost 4; bases outside the gene matches: 14. Germline CDR1 is SGHRS and CDR2 is YFSETQ. CDR3 nucleotides: TGCGCCAGCGGGAGACAGGGCCCGGATACATACAATGAGCAGTTCTTC. Encoded protein: CASGRQGPDTYNEQFF.

V and J are TRBV29-1 and TRBJ2-2; D gene uncertain. V lost 0 bases, J lost 3 bases, and 5 bases lay in between. Germline V lookup: CDR1 SQVTM, CDR2 ANQGSEA. The CDR3 extends over 13 amino acids. CDR3 in DNA: TGCAGCGTTGAAGATCTTCACACCGGGGAGCTGTTTTTT. Its translation is CSVEDLHTGELFF.

This chain connects TRBV7-2 to TRBJ2-5; the match to TRBD1 covers 7 bases. The V segment lost 5 bases and the J segment 4 bases; nucleotides outside the gene matches: 4. CDR1 SGHTA and CDR2 FQGNSA come from the germline V gene. CDR3 length: 13 amino acids. CDR3 region: CASSAWTGETQYF. The CDR3 DNA follows: TGTGCCAGCAGCGCCTGGACAGGAGAGACCCAGTACTTC.

This clone has more than one count but fewer than ten. The V and J genes are TRBV18 and TRBJ2-1; 8 bases fit TRBD2. This CDR3 has 16 residues. In germline, CDR1 is KGHSH, CDR2 LQKENI. V lost 4 bases, J lost 7 bases, and 12 bases stayed unmatched. CDR3 bases: TGTGCCAGCTCACGCGTGCACGGGGGGGAGGTGAATGAGCAGTTCTTC. This encodes CASSRVHGGEVNEQFF.

This clone was seen a single time. CDR3 sequence reads: CASSSFGTRQYEQYF. The CDR3 nucleotides read TGCGCCAGCAGCTCGTTTGGGACTAGACAGTACGAGCAGTACTTC. The chain links TRBV5-1 to TRBJ2-7, with 8 bases lining up with TRBD2. This CDR3 is built from 15 residues. Germline CDR1 and CDR2: SGHRS and YFSETQ. V dropped 3 bases and J dropped 4; count of bases not matched to a gene: 9.

V is TRBV7-2 and J is TRBJ2-6; D call uncertain. This CDR3 spans 15 amino acids. Germline CDR1 is SGHTA and CDR2 is FQGNSA. V lost 6 bases and J lost 0, with 9 bases in between. The CDR3 DNA sequence: TGTGCCAGCAGTTTTTTTAGCTCTGGGGCCAACGTCCTGACTTTC. Its protein product is CASSFFSSGANVLTF.

The V call is TRBV4-3, the J call TRBJ2-3, with TRBD2 identical over 7 bases. The CDR3 contains 16 residues. Germline-derived CDR1 and CDR2 are LGHNA and YSLEER. Trimming took 4 bases from V and 1 from J; bases not matched to a gene: 8. CDR3 nucleotide sequence: TGCGCCAGCAGCCGAAGAGGGAGGGCCCGCACAGATACGCAGTATTTT. This translates into CASSRRGRARTDTQYF.

The rearrangement uses TRBV4-3 and TRBJ2-1, with D uncertain. The CDR3 runs to 15 residues. In germline, CDR1 is LGHNA, CDR2 YSLEER. Deletions cut 0 bases from V and 0 bases from J, with 6 bases between. As DNA, the CDR3 is TGCGCCAGCAGCCAAGAGGGCACCTCCTACAATGAGCAGTTCTTC. It translates to CASSQEGTSYNEQFF.

This chain joins TRBV15 and TRBJ2-5; TRBD2 aligns across 11 bases. V gave up 8 bases and J gave up 5 bases; unmatched junction bases: 7. Germline CDR1 reads LNHNV; CDR2 reads YYDKDF (reference sequence). CDR3 length: 14 residues. The CDR3 loop is CATLAGGPGETQYF. CDR3 sequence (DNA): TGTGCCACCTTAGCGGGGGGGCCAGGGGAGACCCAGTACTTC.

This sequence joins TRBV7-9 and TRBJ1-5; D is possibly TRBD1 (5 bases). The germline V gene encodes CDR1 SEHNR and CDR2 FQNEAQ (reference sequence). Trimming left V 2 bases short and J 4 bases short, with 12 bases between. The CDR3 is made up of 15 amino acids. The CDR3 here is CASSLTSGGNQPQHF. The CDR3 DNA is TGTGCCAGCAGCTTAACTTCCGGGGGGAATCAGCCCCAGCATTTT.

The chain couples TRBV6-6 to TRBJ1-2, with TRBD1 identical over 10 bases. This CDR3 is built from 12 residues. Germline lookup yields CDR1 MNHNY and CDR2 SVGAGI (reference sequence). Germline trimming cut 6 bases from V and 8 bases from J; bases unmatched to any gene: 3. CDR3 in DNA: TGTGCCAGCAGCTTGACAGGGGGCGGCTACACCTTC. This encodes CASSLTGGGYTF.

The chain combines TRBV7-9 with TRBJ2-1, with 11 nucleotides matching TRBD2. V was clipped by 5 bases and J by 4 bases; unmatched bases: 7. The CDR3 is 16 residues long. Germline V lookup: CDR1 SEHNR, CDR2 FQNEAQ (reference sequence). The CDR3 bases are TGTGCCAGCAGCCCTACTAGCGGGGGACAATACAATGAGCAGTTCTTC. Protein: CASSPTSGGQYNEQFF.

The J gene is TRBJ2-3, the V gene TRBV7-6; 9 positions match TRBD1. This CDR3 contains 16 residues. The germline V gene encodes CDR1 SGHVS and CDR2 FNYEAQ. V lost 5 bases, J lost 1 base, and 7 bases stayed unmatched. The CDR3 region is CASSPVRTGGTDTQYF. CDR3 sequence (DNA): TGTGCCAGCAGCCCTGTTAGGACAGGGGGCACAGATACGCAGTATTTT.

This clone occurred once. Written as DNA, the CDR3 is TGTGCCAGCAGCCTCGCCGGGACCTACGAGCAGTACTTC. Encoded protein: CASSLAGTYEQYF. The chain uses TRBV7-8 and TRBJ2-7; D may be TRBD2 (5 bases). The V and J ends lost 5 bases and 2 bases respectively, with 10 bases between them. The CDR3 runs 13 residues. The germline CDR1 and CDR2 sequences are SGHVS and FQNEAQ.